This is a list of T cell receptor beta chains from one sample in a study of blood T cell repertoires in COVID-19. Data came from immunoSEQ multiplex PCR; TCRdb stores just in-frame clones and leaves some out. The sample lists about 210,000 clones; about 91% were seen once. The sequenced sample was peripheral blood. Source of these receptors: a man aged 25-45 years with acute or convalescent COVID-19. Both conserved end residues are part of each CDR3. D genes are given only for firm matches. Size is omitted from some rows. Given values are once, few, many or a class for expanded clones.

CASSREIAGAYNEQFF TGTGCCAGCAGCCGGGAGATAGCGGGAGCGTACAATGAGCAGTTCTTC TRBV14 TRBD2 - TRBJ2-1
CASSYSYEGDQPQHF TGTGCCAGCAGTTACTCTTACGAGGGAGATCAGCCCCAGCATTTT TRBV6-5 - once TRBJ1-5
CATSDSRVNTEAFF TGTGCCACCAGTGATTCGCGGGTAAACACTGAAGCTTTCTTT TRBV24-1 - - TRBJ1-1
CASSPPGVTKNIQYF TGTGCCAGCTCACCACCCGGGGTGACCAAAAACATTCAGTACTTC TRBV18 - - TRBJ2-4
CASSFVATAAGSYNEQFF TGTGCCAGCAGTTTCGTGGCTACCGCGGCAGGGTCCTACAATGAGCAGTTCTTC TRBV28 - - TRBJ2-1
CASSMTGTYEQYF TGTGCCAGCTCTATGACAGGCACCTACGAGCAGTACTTC TRBV18 - - TRBJ2-7
CATSASTSSYNEQFF TGTGCCACCTCGGCTAGTACGAGCTCCTACAATGAGCAGTTCTTC TRBV19 - - TRBJ2-1
CASSLGRGKFF TGTGCCAGCAGTCTTGGACGGGGGAAGTTCTTC TRBV7-9 - - TRBJ2-1
CASSYTLSSYNEQFF TGTGCCAGCAGTTATACCCTAAGCTCCTACAATGAGCAGTTCTTC TRBV6-5 - - TRBJ2-1
CASRTDRVNEKLFF TGTGCCAGTAGAACGGACAGGGTTAATGAAAAACTGTTTTTT TRBV19 TRBD1 - TRBJ1-4
CASSRQGVLNYGYTF TGTGCCAGCAGCAGACAGGGGGTCCTTAACTATGGCTACACCTTC TRBV3-1/TRBV3-2 TRBD1 - TRBJ1-2
CASTPLMGGETQYF TGCGCCAGCACCCCGCTGATGGGGGGAGAGACCCAGTACTTC TRBV10-2 - - TRBJ2-5
CASSSPGKMNTEAFF TGTGCCAGCAGCTCTCCGGGGAAGATGAACACTGAAGCTTTCTTT TRBV5-4 - - TRBJ1-1
CASSRGGDTQYF TGTGCCAGCAGTCGGGGAGGGGATACGCAGTATTTT TRBV27 TRBD2 - TRBJ2-3
CASSLPPGQGRVREQYF TGTGCCAGCAGTCTACCTCCGGGACAGGGGAGGGTTCGCGAGCAGTACTTC TRBV27 TRBD1 - TRBJ2-7
CASRVPGGRNGYTF TGTGCCAGCAGGGTTCCAGGGGGACGAAATGGCTACACCTTC TRBV6-5 TRBD1 - TRBJ1-2
CASSGGSGSGQPQHF TGTGCCAGCAGCGGGGGGAGTGGTAGCGGTCAGCCCCAGCATTTT TRBV21-1 - once TRBJ1-5
CASSAAGTGNTEAFF TGCGCCAGCAGCGCAGCCGGGACAGGGAACACTGAAGCTTTCTTT TRBV5-1 TRBD1 - TRBJ1-1
CAWSAGTALRPGELFF TGTGCCTGGAGTGCAGGGACAGCCCTTAGACCCGGGGAGCTGTTTTTT TRBV30 TRBD1 - TRBJ2-2
CASSQEWRLAGGPLADTQYF TGTGCCAGCAGCCAAGAGTGGAGACTAGCGGGGGGGCCTTTAGCAGATACGCAGTATTTT TRBV3-1/TRBV3-2 TRBD2 - TRBJ2-3
CASRSWDIIYEQYF TGTGCCAGCAGAAGTTGGGACATCATCTACGAGCAGTACTTC TRBV2 - - TRBJ2-7